Sequencing of this T cell receptor beta chain was carried out in a study of shared clonotypes between healthy human individuals. Study in general: Three CD4 naive, three CD4 memory, two CD8 naive and one CD8 memory plate were used per donor.

Generated by immunoSEQ multiplex PCR, the TCRdb table keeps only in-frame clones and is missing some. There are 780,000 or so clones in the sample; 72% occur only once, and roughly 1.8% lies in the top ten. This clone showed up just once. The V gene's germline CDR1 is SGHRS and CDR2 YFSETQ. With 1 base removed from V and 3 bases from J, the gap between germline ends came to 8 bases. The CDR3 length is 13 residues. The sequence derives from a woman between 25 and 40 years old in good health. Material for sequencing was memory CD4+ T cells sorted from blood. Subset meaning: CD45RA-negative fraction. V gene TRBV5-1 combines with J gene TRBJ2-7; D unresolved. The CDR3 loop reads CASSLTDHYEQYF. CDR3 nucleotide sequence: TGCGCCAGCAGCTTGACGGATCACTACGAGCAGTACTTC.